This T cell receptor beta chain was identified during a study of T cell responses to AZD1222 COVID-19 vaccine. Study-level results: In all cases, repertoires were sampled only after the peak T cell response. Dominant CD4 TCR responses targeted spike regions 160-218 and 743-854.

The table came from immunoSEQ multiplex PCR; TCRdb's copy has only in-frame clones and leaves some out. The sample has 110,000 or so clones, around 87% seen once. Of note for this clone: The target antigen is unknown.

This TCR came from an adult who received the AZD1222 COVID-19 vaccine. The sequencing here drew on peripheral blood, taken 28 days after the second AZD1222 dose.

Here the CDR3 DNA reads TGCGCCAGCAGCCGCCCGGGGACTAGGGCCAATGAGCAGTTCTTC. Translation: CASSRPGTRANEQFF. V is TRBV5-1 and J is TRBJ2-1, with 8 positions matching TRBD2. CDR1 SGHRS and CDR2 YFSETQ come from the germline V gene. The CDR3 sequence is 15 residues long. The V segment lost 4 bases and the J segment 6 bases; nucleotides outside the gene matches: 9.